This TCR beta chain was obtained from a study of T cell repertoires in cytomegalovirus infection. In the study overall: In public TCR beta signatures, there were indications of both CMV infection and matching HLA type. The study's findings and limits: People with CMV and the relevant HLA were identified by cumulative public TCR beta family frequency.

This clonotype was observed at least ten times. Its target is not known. TCRdb reprocessed the reads with MiXCR, giving one entry per CDR3 protein. The sample lists 130,000 or so distinct CDR3 sequences; roughly 6% were seen once. CDR3 length: 13 residues. Germline CDR1 MNHEY, CDR2 SVGEGT. V shed 6 bases and J 8 bases; nucleotides not matched to a gene: 6. Sequenced material: PBMCs. This TCR was sampled from a human donor in good health (CMV status not recorded). Some clones in this sample may be carry-over from other donors' samples. This chain links TRBV6-2 or TRBV6-3 with TRBJ2-1; 8 positions match TRBD2. CDR3 DNA sequence: TGTGCCAGCAGAGGACTAGCTCGAGATGAGCAGTTCTTC. Amino acid sequence: CASRGLARDEQFF.